This is a list of T cell receptor beta chains from one sample in a study of response to subunit inactivated influenza vaccine. Via MiXCR, TCRdb re-called the RT-PCR reads, giving one row per CDR3 protein. There are 540,000 or so distinct CDR3 sequences in the sample; over 10% occur only once, and around 13% lies in the top ten. This specimen was PBMCs from blood, taken roughly 47 days after vaccination. The receptors originated from a man aged 50 or older who received an inactivated influenza vaccine. CDR3s include the opening cysteine and the closing phenylalanine or tryptophan. Each record gives: CDR3 length, clone size, V gene, CDR3 protein. For some rows the clone size is stated as once, few or many, or as a class when expanded; others skip it.

13	NA	TRBV24-1	CATSDLRGLKQYF
13	many	TRBV20-1	CSATPQGAYEQYF
17	NA	TRBV25-1	CASSETGTGPYQETQYF
16	NA	TRBV5-5	CASSLGGTVGDETQYF
14	NA	TRBV5-1	CASTLAVNTGELFF
17	NA	TRBV20-1	CCARGLLGQGPYNEQFF
16	NA	TRBV11-1	CASSASTGASYNEQFF
14	few	TRBV7-9	CASSLPGVRNEQFF
12	NA	TRBV7-9	CASSLEINEQFF
15	NA	TRBV10-1	CASSAHRGGIGELFF
16	NA	TRBV18	CASSPRLAGVFFEQFF
15	few	TRBV4-1	CASSQAMTVYYEQYF
15	few	TRBV11-2	CASSLLAEVLGEQFF
16	few	TRBV7-9	CASSTLTGNIYNEQFF
12	many	TRBV20-1	CSANRGGDGYTF
15	many	TRBV5-1	CASSSGGVRIYEQYF
18	NA	TRBV3-1	CASSLGSHRRSGANVLTF
16	NA	TRBV6-2/TRBV6-3	CASSSLQLGSYNEQFF
12	few	TRBV28	CASRMSTGELFF
16	few	TRBV28	CASSQGLAGVLHEQFF
13	few	TRBV15	CATSRDTNYGYTF
15	few	TRBV20-1	CSAKDGTPSWDTQYF
14	many	TRBV6-5	CASSYWAGVETQYF
15	NA	TRBV5-1	CASSLRDSHTGELFF
17	NA	TRBV6-2/TRBV6-3	CASSYSIPGSYSNQQYF
17	few	TRBV10-3	CAISESLGRTIQETQYF
16	many	TRBV28	CASSLQYGQDTDTQYF
16	NA	TRBV5-1	CASSPGTKSGASEQFF
14	few	TRBV29-1	CSVTRKGTGNTIYF
13	NA	TRBV28	CASSYYARGEQYF
13	NA	TRBV20-1	CSVTEGTQNIQYF
17	NA	TRBV4-2	CASSQDVSGRRGNEQFF
14	many	TRBV7-9	CASSPRQTSGELFF
15	few	TRBV18	CASSLLGRGNQPQHF
14	NA	TRBV7-2	CASSLERGNYEQYF
17	NA	TRBV5-4	CASSLVTGGLDTGELFF
16	many	TRBV5-5	CASSSGPGISYNEQFF
16	NA	TRBV30	CASGGVYNREGSIQYF
14	few	TRBV24-1	CATSDPRTAYEQYF